This TCR beta chain was sequenced during a study of cytomegalovirus exposure and HLA in healthy donors. Study results and limitations: Most CMV-associated TCR beta chains appeared HLA-restricted in a later analysis.

Regarding this clone: What it binds is not known.

Researchers ran the PCR with 60 Vbeta and 13 Jbeta primers. Profiled with immunoSEQ multiplex PCR; TCRdb holds only in-frame clones, not every one. The sample lists more than 95,000 clones, around four fifths occurring once. The TCR sequence derives from a woman aged 40 to 55 in good health and CMV-seronegative. The sequencing input was PBMCs.

CDR3 DNA sequence: TGTGCCAGCAGCGCAATCCATCCTAGGTGGACAGTGAACACTGAAGCTTTCTTT. Protein product: CASSAIHPRWTVNTEAFF. The J gene is TRBJ1-1, the V gene TRBV9; maybe TRBD1 (6 bases). The V end lost 3 bases, the J end lost 0 bases, and 21 bases lay between the germline ends. The CDR3 is 18 residues long. The V gene's germline CDR1 is SGDLS and CDR2 YYNGEE.